The T cell receptor (beta chain) described here comes from a study of T cell responses to AZD1222 COVID-19 vaccine. The study's findings and limits: Spike-specific TCR breadth and depth both grew after two AZD1222 doses. Nearly half of spike-specific TCRs reportedly go after variant regions that carry no mutations. Donors were chiefly white British, with a greater number of females, and clonal diversity was perhaps underestimated.

Remarks on this clone: What it binds is not known.

In germline, CDR1 is MDHEN, CDR2 SYDVKM. After removal of 4 bases from V and 4 bases from J, the junction contained 6 bases not matched to a gene. The CDR3 loop spans 15 amino acids. Assay: immunoSEQ multiplex PCR; the TCRdb copy retains only in-frame clones and omits some. The table has 90,000 to 150,000 clones, more than 80% seen once. The source was peripheral blood, collected 28 days after the second dose of the MenACWY control vaccine. This chain uses TRBV28 with TRBJ1-4, with 7 bases matching TRBD1. The receptor comes from an adult who received the MenACWY meningococcal vaccine as a control. The CDR3 reads CASSSGGANNEKLFF. In DNA, the CDR3 is TGTGCCAGCAGTTCAGGGGGGGCGAATAATGAAAAACTGTTTTTT.